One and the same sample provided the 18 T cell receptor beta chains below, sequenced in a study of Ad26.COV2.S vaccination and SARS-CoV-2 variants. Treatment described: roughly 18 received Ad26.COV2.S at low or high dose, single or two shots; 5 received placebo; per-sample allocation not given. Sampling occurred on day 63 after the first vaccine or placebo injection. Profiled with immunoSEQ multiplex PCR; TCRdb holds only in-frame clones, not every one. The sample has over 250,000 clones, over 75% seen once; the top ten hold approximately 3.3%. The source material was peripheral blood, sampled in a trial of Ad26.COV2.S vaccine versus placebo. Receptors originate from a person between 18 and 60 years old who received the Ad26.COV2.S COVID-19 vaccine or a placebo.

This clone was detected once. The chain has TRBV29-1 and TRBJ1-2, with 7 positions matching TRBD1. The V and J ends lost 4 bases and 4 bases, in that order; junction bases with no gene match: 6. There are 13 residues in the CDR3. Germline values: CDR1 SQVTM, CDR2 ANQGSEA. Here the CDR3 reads CSVGGTVTYGYTF. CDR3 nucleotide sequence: TGCAGCGTTGGCGGGACAGTGACCTATGGCTACACCTTC.

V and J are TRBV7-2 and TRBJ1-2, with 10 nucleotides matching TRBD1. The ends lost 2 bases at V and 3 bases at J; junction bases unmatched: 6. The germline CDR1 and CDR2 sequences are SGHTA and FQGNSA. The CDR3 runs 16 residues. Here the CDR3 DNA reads TGTGCCAGCAGCTTACAGCCGGGACAGGGGTACTATGGCTACACCTTC. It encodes CASSLQPGQGYYGYTF.

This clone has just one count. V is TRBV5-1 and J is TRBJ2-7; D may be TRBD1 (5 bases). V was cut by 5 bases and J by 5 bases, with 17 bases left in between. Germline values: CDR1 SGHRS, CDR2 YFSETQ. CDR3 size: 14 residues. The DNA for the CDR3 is TGCGCCAGCAGTACAGGTCTCTCCTCGGACGAGCAGTACTTC. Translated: CASSTGLSSDEQYF.

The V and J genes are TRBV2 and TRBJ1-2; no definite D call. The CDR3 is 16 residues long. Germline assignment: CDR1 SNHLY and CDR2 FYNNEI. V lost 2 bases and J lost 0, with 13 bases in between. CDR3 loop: CASSEPQYQANYGYTF. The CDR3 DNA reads TGTGCCAGCAGTGAACCCCAGTACCAGGCTAACTATGGCTACACCTTC.

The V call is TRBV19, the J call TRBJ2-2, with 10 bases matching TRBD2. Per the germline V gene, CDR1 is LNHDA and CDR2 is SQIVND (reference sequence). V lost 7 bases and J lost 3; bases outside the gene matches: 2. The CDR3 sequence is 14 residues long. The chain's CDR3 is CASNLAGDTGELFF. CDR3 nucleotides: TGTGCCAGTAACCTAGCGGGGGACACCGGGGAGCTGTTTTTT.

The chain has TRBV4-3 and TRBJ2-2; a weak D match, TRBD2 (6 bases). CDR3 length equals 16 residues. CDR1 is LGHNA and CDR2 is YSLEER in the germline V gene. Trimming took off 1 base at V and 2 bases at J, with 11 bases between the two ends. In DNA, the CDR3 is TGCGCCAGCAGCCAAGTTGCTAGCGTAAACACCGGGGAGCTGTTTTTT. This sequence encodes CASSQVASVNTGELFF.

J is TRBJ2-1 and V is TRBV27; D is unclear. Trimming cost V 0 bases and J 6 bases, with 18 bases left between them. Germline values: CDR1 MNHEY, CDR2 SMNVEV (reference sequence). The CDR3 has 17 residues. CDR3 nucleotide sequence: TGTGCCAGCAGTTTATCCGGTCTCCTTCCGCTCTTCAATGAGCAGTTCTTC. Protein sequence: CASSLSGLLPLFNEQFF.

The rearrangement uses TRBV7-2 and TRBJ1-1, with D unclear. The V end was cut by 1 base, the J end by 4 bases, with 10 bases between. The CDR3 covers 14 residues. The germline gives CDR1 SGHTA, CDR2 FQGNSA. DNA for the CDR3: TGTGCCAGCAGCTTAGGGGTAAGTGGCACTGAAGCTTTCTTT. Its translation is CASSLGVSGTEAFF. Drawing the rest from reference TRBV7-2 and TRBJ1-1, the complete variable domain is GAGVSQSPSNKVTEKGKDVELRCDPISGHTALYWYRQSLGQGLEFLIYFQGNSAPDKSGLPSDRFSAERTGGSVSTLTIQRTQQEDSAVYLCASSLGVSGTEAFFGQGTRLTVV.

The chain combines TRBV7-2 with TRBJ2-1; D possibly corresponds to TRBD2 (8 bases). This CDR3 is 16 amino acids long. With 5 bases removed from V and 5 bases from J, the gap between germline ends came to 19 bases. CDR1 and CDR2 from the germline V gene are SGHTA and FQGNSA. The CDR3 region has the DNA TGTGCCAGCAGCCCTGGGGACGGGAGGGGGCACAATGAGCAGTTCTTC. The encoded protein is CASSPGDGRGHNEQFF.

CDR3 region: CASSLVMGEQYF. CDR3 sequence (DNA): TGCGCCAGCAGCTTGGTGATGGGCGAGCAGTACTTC. This chain connects TRBV5-1 to TRBJ2-7; D unresolved. Trimming pared 0 bases from V and 6 bases from J, leaving 7 bases between. The germline V gene encodes CDR1 SGHRS and CDR2 YFSETQ. The CDR3 extends over 12 amino acids. The whole variable domain, remainder taken from reference TRBV5-1 and TRBJ2-7, is KAGVTQTPRYLIKTRGQQVTLSCSPISGHRSVSWYQQTPGQGLQFLFEYFSETQRNKGNFPGRFSGRQFSNSRSEMNVSTLELGDSALYLCASSLVMGEQYFGPGTRLTVT.

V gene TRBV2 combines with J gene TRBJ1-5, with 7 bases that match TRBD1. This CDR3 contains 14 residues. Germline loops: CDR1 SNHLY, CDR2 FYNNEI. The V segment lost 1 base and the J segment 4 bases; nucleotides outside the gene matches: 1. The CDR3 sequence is CASSEEQGNQPQHF. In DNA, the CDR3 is TGTGCCAGCAGTGAAGAACAGGGGAATCAGCCCCAGCATTTT.

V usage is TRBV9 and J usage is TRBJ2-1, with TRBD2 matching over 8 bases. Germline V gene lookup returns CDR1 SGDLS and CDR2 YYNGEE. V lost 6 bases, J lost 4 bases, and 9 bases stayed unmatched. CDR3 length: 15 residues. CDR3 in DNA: TGTGCCAGCACCCTCTTGGTAGCGGGGTACAATGAGCAGTTCTTC. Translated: CASTLLVAGYNEQFF.

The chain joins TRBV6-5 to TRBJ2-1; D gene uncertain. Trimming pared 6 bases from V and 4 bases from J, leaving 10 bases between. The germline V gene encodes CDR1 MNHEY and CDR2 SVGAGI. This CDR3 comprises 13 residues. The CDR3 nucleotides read TGTGCCAGCAGCAAGTCTAGGTACAATGAGCAGTTCTTC. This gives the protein CASSKSRYNEQFF.

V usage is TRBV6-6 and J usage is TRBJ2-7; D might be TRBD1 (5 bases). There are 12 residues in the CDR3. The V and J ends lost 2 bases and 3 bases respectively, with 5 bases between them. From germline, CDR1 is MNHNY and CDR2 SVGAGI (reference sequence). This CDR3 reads CASSYDSYEQYF. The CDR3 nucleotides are TGTGCCAGCAGTTACGACAGCTACGAGCAGTACTTC.

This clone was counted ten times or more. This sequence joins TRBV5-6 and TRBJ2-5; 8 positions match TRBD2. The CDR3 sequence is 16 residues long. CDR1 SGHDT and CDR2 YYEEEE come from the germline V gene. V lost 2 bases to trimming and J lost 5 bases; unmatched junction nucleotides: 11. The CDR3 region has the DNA TGTGCCAGCAGCTTACCTCCCGCGGGGGGCCGTGAGACCCAGTACTTC. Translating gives CASSLPPAGGRETQYF.

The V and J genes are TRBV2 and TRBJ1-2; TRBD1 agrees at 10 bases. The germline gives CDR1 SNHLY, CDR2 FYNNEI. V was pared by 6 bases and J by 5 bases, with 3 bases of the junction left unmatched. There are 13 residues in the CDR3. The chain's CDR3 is CASRGDRGYGYTF. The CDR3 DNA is TGTGCCAGCAGGGGGGACAGGGGTTATGGCTACACCTTC.

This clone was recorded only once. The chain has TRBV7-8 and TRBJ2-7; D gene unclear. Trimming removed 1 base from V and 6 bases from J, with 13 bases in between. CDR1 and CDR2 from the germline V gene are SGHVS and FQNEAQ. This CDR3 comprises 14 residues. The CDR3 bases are TGTGCCAGCAGCTTAGACGGTAGTTGGCGCGAGCAGTACTTC. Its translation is CASSLDGSWREQYF.

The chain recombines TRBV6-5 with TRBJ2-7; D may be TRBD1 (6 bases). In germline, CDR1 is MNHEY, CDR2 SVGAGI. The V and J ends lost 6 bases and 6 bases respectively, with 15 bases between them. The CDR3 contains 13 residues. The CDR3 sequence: CASRLLLGGEQYF. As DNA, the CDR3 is TGTGCCAGCAGATTACTCCTAGGGGGCGAGCAGTACTTC.